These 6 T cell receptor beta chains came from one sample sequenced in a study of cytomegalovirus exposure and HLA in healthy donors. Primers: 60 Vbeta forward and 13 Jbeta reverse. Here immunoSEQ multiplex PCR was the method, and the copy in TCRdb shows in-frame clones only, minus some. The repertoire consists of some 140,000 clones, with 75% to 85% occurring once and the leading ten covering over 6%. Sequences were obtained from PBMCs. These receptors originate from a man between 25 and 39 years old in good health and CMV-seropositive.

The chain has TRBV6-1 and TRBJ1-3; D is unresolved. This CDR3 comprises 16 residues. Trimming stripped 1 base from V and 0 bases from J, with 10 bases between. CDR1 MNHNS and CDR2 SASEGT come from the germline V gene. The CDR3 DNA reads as TGTGCCAGCAGTGAAGAGAGAGCGAGCTCTGGAAACACCATATATTTT. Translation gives CASSEERASSGNTIYF.

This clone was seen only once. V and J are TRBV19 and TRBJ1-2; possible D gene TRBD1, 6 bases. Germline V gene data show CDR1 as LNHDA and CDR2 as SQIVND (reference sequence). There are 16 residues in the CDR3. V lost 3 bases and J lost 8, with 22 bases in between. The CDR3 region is CASSMVLGTGLEGYTF. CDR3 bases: TGTGCCAGTAGTATGGTATTGGGAACAGGGCTTGAGGGCTACACCTTC.

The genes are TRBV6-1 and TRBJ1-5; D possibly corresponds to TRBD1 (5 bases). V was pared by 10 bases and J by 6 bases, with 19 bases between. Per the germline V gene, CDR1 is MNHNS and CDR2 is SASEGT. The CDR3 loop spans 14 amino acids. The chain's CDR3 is CATVDQGGGQPQHF. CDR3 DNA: TGTGCCACCGTTGATCAGGGAGGTGGTCAGCCCCAGCATTTT.

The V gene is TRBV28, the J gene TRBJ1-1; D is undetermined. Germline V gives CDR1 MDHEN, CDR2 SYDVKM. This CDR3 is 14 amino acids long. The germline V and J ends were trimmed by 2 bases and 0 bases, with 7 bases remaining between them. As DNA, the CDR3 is TGTGCCAGCAGTTTAAATACACTGAACACTGAAGCTTTCTTT. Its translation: CASSLNTLNTEAFF. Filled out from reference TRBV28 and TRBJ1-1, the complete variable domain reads DVKVTQSSRYLVKRTGEKVFLECVQDMDHENMFWYRQDPGLGLRLIYFSYDVKMKEKGDIPEGYSVSREKKERFSLILESASTNQTSMYLCASSLNTLNTEAFFGQGTRLTVV.

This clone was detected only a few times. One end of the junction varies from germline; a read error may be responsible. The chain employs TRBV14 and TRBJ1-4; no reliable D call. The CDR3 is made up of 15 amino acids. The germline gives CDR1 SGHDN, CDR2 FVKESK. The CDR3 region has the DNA TGTGCCAGCAGCCAAGATTCCACGGACTCCGATATGGCGGTGTTT. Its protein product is CASSQDSTDSDMAVF.

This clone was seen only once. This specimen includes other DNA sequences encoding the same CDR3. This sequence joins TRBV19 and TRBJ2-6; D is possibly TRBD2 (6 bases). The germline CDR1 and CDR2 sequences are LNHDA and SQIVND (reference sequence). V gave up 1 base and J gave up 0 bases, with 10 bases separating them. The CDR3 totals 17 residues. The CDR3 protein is CASSIGGTNSGANVLTF. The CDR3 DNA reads TGTGCCAGTAGTATAGGCGGGACCAACTCTGGGGCCAACGTCCTGACTTTC.